The 10 T cell receptor beta chains given below trace back to one sample, sequenced in a study of cytomegalovirus exposure and HLA in healthy donors. PCR amplification relied on 60 Vbeta primers (plus 13 Jbeta primers). The protocol was immunoSEQ multiplex PCR, while the TCRdb copy is restricted to in-frame clones and leaves out a portion. The sample carries some 190,000 clones, around 75% recorded once. The sequenced material came from PBMCs. Receptors were obtained from a female donor in good health and CMV-seronegative.

The genes are TRBV5-1 and TRBJ2-3; no definite D call. This CDR3 comprises 16 residues. V shed 0 bases and J shed 4 bases, with 15 bases lying between them. Germline V gene data show CDR1 as SGHRS and CDR2 as YFSETQ. The CDR3: CASSLVTGLIADTQYF. The CDR3 DNA follows: TGCGCCAGCAGCTTGGTTACGGGTCTCATCGCAGATACGCAGTATTTT.

The chain employs TRBV7-2 and TRBJ2-7, with 7 bases that match TRBD1. J was trimmed by 3 bases and V by 1 base; bases with no gene match: 9. This CDR3 has 16 amino acids. Looked up from germline, CDR1 is SGHTA and CDR2 is FQGNSA. CDR3 nucleotides: TGTGCCAGCAGCTTAGTAAGGGGGCGGCAGAACTACGAGCAGTACTTC. This sequence encodes CASSLVRGRQNYEQYF.

This chain links TRBV27 with TRBJ2-7; 13 nucleotides match TRBD2. V trimming: 5 bases; J trimming: 4 bases; junction bases outside the gene matches: 17. Looked up from germline, CDR1 is MNHEY and CDR2 is SMNVEV (reference sequence). The CDR3 has 19 residues. CDR3 amino acids: CASSTDRGRTSGRGYEQYF. Written as DNA, the CDR3 is TGTGCCAGCAGTACAGACAGGGGTAGGACTAGCGGGAGAGGGTACGAGCAGTACTTC.

The V call is TRBV2, the J call TRBJ2-1, with 7 bases fitting TRBD2. After removal of 6 bases from V and 10 bases from J, the junction contained 9 bases not matched to a gene. This CDR3 is 13 amino acids long. The germline V gene encodes CDR1 SNHLY and CDR2 FYNNEI. The CDR3, as DNA: TGTGCCAGCAGCGCCGGGACTACCTACGAGCAGTTCTTC. Protein: CASSAGTTYEQFF.

This clone was detected once. In DNA, the CDR3 is TGTGCCACCAGCAGAGACGGGACAGGGGGCCCAGATACGCAGTATTTT. Its translation is CATSRDGTGGPDTQYF. This rearrangement joins TRBV15 to TRBJ2-3, with 12 bases identical to TRBD1. There are 16 residues in the CDR3. V lost 0 bases, J lost 4 bases, and 2 bases stayed unmatched. In germline, CDR1 is LNHNV, CDR2 YYDKDF (reference sequence).

Many counts were recorded for this clone. In nucleotides, the CDR3 is TGCGCCAGCAGCTTGGTCGGTAACTATGGCTACACCTTC. This gives the protein CASSLVGNYGYTF. This chain uses TRBV5-1 with TRBJ1-2; D call uncertain. Germline lookup yields CDR1 SGHRS and CDR2 YFSETQ. CDR3 size: 13 residues. Trimming took 0 bases from V and 1 from J, leaving 4 bases between them.

This sequence joins TRBV30 and TRBJ1-2; D possibly corresponds to TRBD1 (6 bases). V gave up 4 bases and J gave up 8 bases, with 11 bases separating them. The CDR3 has 11 amino acids. CDR1 and CDR2 (germline): GTSNPN, SVGIG (reference sequence). The CDR3 protein is CAWTHRVGYTF. The CDR3 DNA sequence: TGTGCCTGGACCCACAGGGTCGGCTACACCTTC.

The V call is TRBV29-1, the J call TRBJ1-1; 7 nucleotides align to TRBD1. The germline gives CDR1 SQVTM, CDR2 ANQGSEA. V lost 1 base to trimming and J lost 5 bases; unmatched junction nucleotides: 13. This CDR3 contains 16 residues. The CDR3 here is CSVEVPNRGLRTEAFF. The CDR3 nucleotides read TGCAGCGTTGAAGTTCCTAACAGGGGTTTGAGAACTGAAGCTTTCTTT.

The V call is TRBV11-2, the J call TRBJ2-5; possibly TRBD2 for D (7 bases). Trimming took off 1 base at V and 5 bases at J, with 11 bases between the two ends. Germline CDR1 and CDR2: SGHAT and FQNNGV. The CDR3 covers 14 residues. Here the CDR3 DNA reads TGTGCCAGCAGCTTAGCGGGCGGGGGCGAGACCCAGTACTTC. This translates into CASSLAGGGETQYF.

V and J are TRBV10-3 and TRBJ1-1; 7 nucleotides match TRBD1. The CDR3 covers 14 residues. Germline CDR1 reads ENHRY; CDR2 reads SYGVKD. V shed 6 bases and J 1 base; nucleotides not matched to a gene: 5. The CDR3 DNA is TGTGCCATCAGGGGAGACAGGGAGAACACTGAAGCTTTCTTT. Protein: CAIRGDRENTEAFF.